This T cell receptor beta chain derives from a study of early T cells in non-severe SARS-CoV-2 infection. Whole-study context: Alpha and beta chains were unpaired, from unsorted whole-blood bulk RNA. General study results and limits: Anti-spike CD8 specificities were favored by VDJdb matching, whose results missed private and CD4 specificities.

This clonotype was observed many times. Antigen: not known. The V and J ends lost 3 bases and 5 bases, in that order; junction bases with no gene match: 1. Germline V gives CDR1 KGHSH, CDR2 LQKENI. The CDR3 loop spans 14 amino acids. The protocol attached unique molecular identifiers to individual cDNA molecules. TCRdb re-analysed the 5' RACE reads in MiXCR, keeping a single row per CDR3 protein. Of over 90,000 distinct CDR3 sequences listed, under 15% are singletons. This sequence joins TRBV18 and TRBJ2-3, with 11 bases aligning to TRBD1. Sequencing input: whole blood. The TCR comes from an adult who was a healthcare worker with PCR-confirmed SARS-CoV-2 infection or an uninfected control (not recorded which). For the CDR3, the DNA is TGTGCCAGCTCACCCGGGACAGGGGGAGATACGCAGTATTTT. The encoded protein is CASSPGTGGDTQYF.